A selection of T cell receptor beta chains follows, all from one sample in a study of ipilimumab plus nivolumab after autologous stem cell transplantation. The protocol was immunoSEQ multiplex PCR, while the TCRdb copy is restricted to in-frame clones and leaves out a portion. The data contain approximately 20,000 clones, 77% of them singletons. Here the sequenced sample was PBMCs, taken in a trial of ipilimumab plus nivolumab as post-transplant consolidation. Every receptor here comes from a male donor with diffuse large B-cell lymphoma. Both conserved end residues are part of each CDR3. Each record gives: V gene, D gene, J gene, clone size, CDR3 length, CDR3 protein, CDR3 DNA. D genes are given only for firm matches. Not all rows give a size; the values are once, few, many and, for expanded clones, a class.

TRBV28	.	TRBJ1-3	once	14	CASSLGGLRNTIYF	TGTGCCAGCAGTTTGGGGGGGCTTAGAAACACCATATATTTT
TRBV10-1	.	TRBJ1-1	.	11	CASRSDTKAFF	TGCGCCAGCAGGAGCGACACTAAAGCTTTCTTT
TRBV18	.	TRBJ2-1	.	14	CASSPPARMSEQFF	TGTGCCAGCTCACCACCGGCTAGAATGTCTGAGCAGTTCTTC
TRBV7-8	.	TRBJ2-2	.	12	CASSLNTGELFF	TGTGCCAGCAGCTTAAACACCGGGGAGCTGTTTTTT
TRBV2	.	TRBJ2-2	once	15	CARQKGSGNTGELFF	TGTGCCAGACAGAAGGGTAGCGGAAACACCGGGGAGCTGTTTTTT
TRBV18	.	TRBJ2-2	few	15	CASSPQGPDTGELFF	TGTGCCAGCTCACCGCAGGGCCCCGACACCGGGGAGCTGTTTTTT
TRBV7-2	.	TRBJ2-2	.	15	CASSLDAGYTGELFF	TGTGCCAGCAGCTTAGATGCGGGTTACACCGGGGAGCTGTTTTTT
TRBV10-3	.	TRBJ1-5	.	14	CAISSRDSNQPQHF	TGTGCCATCAGTTCGAGGGATAGCAATCAGCCCCAGCATTTT
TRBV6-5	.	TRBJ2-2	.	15	CASSYEGALTGELFF	TGTGCCAGCAGTTACGAAGGGGCGCTAACCGGGGAGCTGTTTTTT
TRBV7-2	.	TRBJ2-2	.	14	CASSSGGLTGELFF	TGTGCCAGCAGCTCCGGGGGCCTCACCGGGGAGCTGTTTTTT
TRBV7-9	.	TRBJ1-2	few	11	CASNREHGYTF	TGTGCCAGCAACAGGGAGCATGGCTACACCTTC
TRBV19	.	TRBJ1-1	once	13	CASSYGVGTEAFF	TGTGCCAGTAGTTACGGGGTCGGAACTGAAGCTTTCTTT
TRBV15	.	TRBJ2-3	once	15	CATTNPTPDTDTQYF	TGTGCCACCACCAATCCTACGCCCGACACAGATACGCAGTATTTT
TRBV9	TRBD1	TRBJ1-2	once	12	CASSEQGYGYTF	TGTGCCAGCAGCGAACAGGGGTACGGCTACACCTTC
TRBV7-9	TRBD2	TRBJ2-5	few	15	CASRPGGSNQETQYF	TGTGCCAGCAGGCCGGGGGGTAGTAACCAAGAGACCCAGTACTTC
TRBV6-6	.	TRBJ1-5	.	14	CASSYASNNQPQHF	TGTGCCAGCAGTTACGCTTCAAACAATCAGCCCCAGCATTTT
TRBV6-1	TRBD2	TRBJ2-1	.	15	CASEAWRGGLNEQFF	TGTGCCAGTGAGGCCTGGCGGGGGGGCCTCAATGAGCAGTTCTTC
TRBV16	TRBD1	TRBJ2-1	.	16	CASSPHSVITGGQQFF	TGTGCCAGCAGCCCCCATTCCGTAATCACAGGGGGGCAGCAGTTCTTC
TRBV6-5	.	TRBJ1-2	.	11	CASSSGTGYTF	TGTGCCAGCAGTTCCGGTACCGGCTACACCTTC
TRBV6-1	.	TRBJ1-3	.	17	CASSEPGGGHAGNTIYF	TGTGCCAGCAGTGAACCTGGGGGGGGGCATGCTGGAAACACCATATATTTT
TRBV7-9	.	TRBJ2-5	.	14	CASSTWTVQETQYF	TGTGCCAGCAGCACCTGGACAGTCCAAGAGACCCAGTACTTC
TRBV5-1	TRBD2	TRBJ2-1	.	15	CASSLRLAGYNEQFF	TGCGCCAGCAGCTTGCGACTAGCGGGCTACAATGAGCAGTTCTTC